This paragraph reports one T cell receptor beta chain. Each donor had more than 2 ml of blood drawn. No T cells were sorted before total RNA was taken from whole blood. The data were obtained in a study of monozygotic twins with inflammatory bowel disease. Amplification used two nested PCRs: approximately 16 cycles, then 8 to 10 cycles, on TCRalpha/TCRbeta cDNA. Reprocessing the 5' RACE reads, TCRdb reports a single entry for every CDR3 protein and omits DNA. Across about 420,000 distinct CDR3 sequences, the top ten clones capture less than 2.5% of the sample. This sequence was found in a human donor with ulcerative colitis or Crohn's disease, or a healthy co-twin of an affected twin (not recorded which). Specimen: blood.

Here the CDR3 reads CASSVPGQVSGANVLTF. The chain carries TRBV19 and TRBJ2-6; TCRdb lists TRBD1, though no DNA is available to test this call. This CDR3 contains 17 residues. Germline CDR1 is LNHDA and CDR2 is SQIVND (reference sequence).